This T cell receptor (beta chain) was found in a study of blood T cells in healthy people across ages. Study-level findings and limits: Older individuals had lower TCR beta diversity per million T cells (the decline was roughly linear). Diversity estimated from one million T cells was considered an underestimate.

Germline CDR1 MNHNY, CDR2 SVGAGI (reference sequence). This CDR3 comprises 13 residues. To note about this clonotype: The antigen is not known.

Next came a second PCR, run for about 7 to 12 cycles, which used a sample-barcoded 5' primer along with a J-beta primer mix. From the 5' RACE reads, TCRdb called clonotypes with MiXCR, one entry per CDR3 protein. The sample holds under 2,000,000 distinct CDR3 sequences; 49% are singletons and the top ten take 2% to 2.5%. This chain connects TRBV6-6 to TRBJ2-4, with D perhaps TRBD1 (6 bases). The J call is in doubt because the DNA end fits TRBJ2-7 better. The TCR originated in a woman aged 35 to 49 in good health. Input material: blood. For the CDR3, the DNA is TGTGCCAGCACCGCGGACAGCTCCTACGAGCAGTACTTC. Protein: CASTADSSYEQYF.